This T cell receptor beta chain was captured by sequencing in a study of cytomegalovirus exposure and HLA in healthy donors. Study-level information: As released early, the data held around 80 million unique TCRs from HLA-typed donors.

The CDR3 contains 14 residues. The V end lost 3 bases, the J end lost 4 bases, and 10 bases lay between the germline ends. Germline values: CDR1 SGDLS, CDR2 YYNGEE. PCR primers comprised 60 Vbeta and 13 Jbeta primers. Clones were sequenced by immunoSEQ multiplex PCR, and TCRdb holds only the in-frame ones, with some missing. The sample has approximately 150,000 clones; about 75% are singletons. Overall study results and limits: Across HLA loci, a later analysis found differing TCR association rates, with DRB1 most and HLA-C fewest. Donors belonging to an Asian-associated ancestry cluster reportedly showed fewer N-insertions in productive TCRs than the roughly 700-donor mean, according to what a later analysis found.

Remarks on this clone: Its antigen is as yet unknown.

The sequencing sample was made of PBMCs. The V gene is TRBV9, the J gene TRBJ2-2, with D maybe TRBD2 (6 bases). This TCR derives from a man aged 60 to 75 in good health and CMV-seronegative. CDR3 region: CASSAQAGTGELFF. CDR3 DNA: TGTGCCAGCAGCGCTCAAGCGGGCACCGGGGAGCTGTTTTTT.